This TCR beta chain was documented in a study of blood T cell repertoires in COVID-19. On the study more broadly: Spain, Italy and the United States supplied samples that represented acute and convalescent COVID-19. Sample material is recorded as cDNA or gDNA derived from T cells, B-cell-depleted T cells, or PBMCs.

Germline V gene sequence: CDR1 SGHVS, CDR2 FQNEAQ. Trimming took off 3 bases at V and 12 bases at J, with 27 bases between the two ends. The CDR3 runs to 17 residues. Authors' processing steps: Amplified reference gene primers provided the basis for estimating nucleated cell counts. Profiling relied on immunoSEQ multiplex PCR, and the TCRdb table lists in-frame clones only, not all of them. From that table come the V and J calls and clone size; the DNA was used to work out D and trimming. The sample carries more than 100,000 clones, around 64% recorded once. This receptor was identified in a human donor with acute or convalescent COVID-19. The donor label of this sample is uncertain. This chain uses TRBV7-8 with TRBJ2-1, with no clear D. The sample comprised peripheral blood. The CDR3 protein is CASSFVPTKRFLLGQFF. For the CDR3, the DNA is TGTGCCAGCAGCTTTGTTCCTACGAAGAGGTTTTTATTAGGGCAGTTCTTC.